These 29 T cell receptor beta chains originate from one sample sequenced in a study of OX40 agonist ivuxolimab in advanced cancers. The method was immunoSEQ multiplex PCR; TCRdb's version includes in-frame clones alone and lacks a portion of them. The sample holds 50,000 to 65,000 clones; about nine tenths are singletons and the top ten take approximately 20%. Material: CD4+ or CD8+ T cells sorted from blood, obtained in a trial of the OX40 agonist ivuxolimab. The source is an adult with an advanced solid tumor such as melanoma, head and neck, liver or kidney cancer.

The chain links TRBV18 to TRBJ2-3, with a tentative D call TRBD1 (6 bases). The CDR3 has 16 amino acids. The ends were cut back, 2 bases at V and 2 bases at J, with 14 bases in the middle. Germline V lookup: CDR1 KGHSH, CDR2 LQKENI. CDR3: CASSPTPGQDTDTQYF. The CDR3 bases are TGTGCCAGCTCACCAACTCCGGGACAAGACACAGATACGCAGTATTTT.

This clone was seen only once. The rearrangement joins TRBV5-6 to TRBJ1-4; D is undetermined. Between the trimmed V and J ends, which lost 2 bases and 4 bases, there was a span of 6 bases. The CDR3 covers 13 residues. In germline, CDR1 is SGHDT, CDR2 YYEEEE. The CDR3 sequence is CASSFGDNEKLFF. CDR3 nucleotide sequence: TGTGCCAGCAGCTTCGGGGATAATGAAAAACTGTTTTTT.

The V call is TRBV4-1, the J call TRBJ2-1, with TRBD1 matching 7 bases. The junction had 10 bases not matched to a gene; V was cut back by 2 bases and J by 6 bases. Per the germline V gene, CDR1 is MGHRA and CDR2 is YSYEKL. This CDR3 spans 16 amino acids. Written as DNA, the CDR3 is TGCGCCAGCAGCCAACGACAGGGTAGTATCATCAATGAGCAGTTCTTC. Its translation is CASSQRQGSIINEQFF.

The chain joins TRBV2 to TRBJ2-7; 10 nucleotides align to TRBD2. The junction had 6 bases not matched to a gene; V was cut back by 10 bases and J by 0 bases. Germline assignment: CDR1 SNHLY and CDR2 FYNNEI. This CDR3 spans 14 amino acids. The CDR3 spells CATLAGVSSYEQYF. The DNA for the CDR3 is TGTGCCACCCTAGCGGGGGTTAGCTCCTACGAGCAGTACTTC.

This chain links TRBV9 with TRBJ2-1, with TRBD2 identical over 10 bases. J gave up 8 bases and V 0 bases, and 11 bases lay outside the gene matches. The CDR3 contains 17 residues. CDR1 is SGDLS, CDR2 YYNGEE, per germline. CDR3 residues: CASSVERGASGSYEQFF. The DNA for the CDR3 is TGTGCCAGCAGCGTAGAGCGGGGGGCTAGCGGGAGCTATGAGCAGTTCTTC.

This CDR3 reads CASSLGLAGLEVATDTQYF. The CDR3 DNA reads TGTGCCAGCAGTTTGGGACTAGCGGGACTAGAGGTGGCCACAGATACGCAGTATTTT. The chain combines TRBV28 with TRBJ2-3; TRBD2 matches 13 bases. Looked up from germline, CDR1 is MDHEN and CDR2 is SYDVKM. The CDR3 extends over 19 amino acids. V gave up 3 bases and J gave up 2 bases; unmatched junction bases: 11.

The rearrangement uses TRBV9 and TRBJ2-1; D gene uncertain. V was cut by 4 bases and J by 5 bases, with 19 bases left in between. CDR3 size: 16 residues. The germline gives CDR1 SGDLS, CDR2 YYNGEE. The CDR3 bases are TGTGCCAGCAGCCCAATAGGCCTCCCGGCGGACAATGAGCAGTTCTTC. This gives the protein CASSPIGLPADNEQFF.

The CDR3 reads CASSPDGSYNEQFF. The CDR3 DNA is TGTGCCAGCAGCCCGGACGGCTCCTACAATGAGCAGTTCTTC. V and J are TRBV7-9 and TRBJ2-1; D not certain. Trimming removed 5 bases at V and 0 bases at J, with 8 bases between. From germline, CDR1 is SEHNR and CDR2 FQNEAQ (reference sequence). The CDR3 totals 14 residues. The full variable domain, its missing parts supplied by reference TRBV7-9 and TRBJ2-1, is DTGVSQNPRHKITKRGQNVTFRCDPISEHNRLYWYRQTLGQGPEFLTYFQNEAQLEKSRLLSDRFSAERPKGSFSTLEIQRTEQGDSAMYLCASSPDGSYNEQFFGPGTRLTVL.

This chain connects TRBV28 to TRBJ2-7; perhaps D is TRBD1 or TRBD2 (5 bases each). V was shortened by 6 bases and J by 0 bases, with 12 bases between the two germline ends. The CDR3 covers 14 residues. Germline CDR1 and CDR2: MDHEN and SYDVKM. The CDR3 nucleotides read TGTGCCAGCAGCCCCCGGGACGACTCCTACGAGCAGTACTTC. The encoded protein is CASSPRDDSYEQYF.

J is TRBJ2-1 and V is TRBV4-3; 7 bases match TRBD2. The CDR3 totals 16 residues. Germline CDR1 and CDR2: LGHNA and YSLEER. Germline trimming cut 0 bases from V and 3 bases from J; bases unmatched to any gene: 5. The CDR3 DNA is TGCGCCAGCAGCCAAGATACTAGCGCGTTCTACAATGAGCAGTTCTTC. This translates into CASSQDTSAFYNEQFF.

CDR3 nucleotide sequence: TGTGCCAGCAGCTCCGACAGTGGCAGCAATCAGCCCCAGCATTTT. Its translation: CASSSDSGSNQPQHF. The J gene is TRBJ1-5, the V gene TRBV7-9, with D possibly matching TRBD1 (5 bases). This CDR3 is built from 15 residues. Trimming shortened V by 4 bases and J by 1 base, and 11 bases separated the two germline ends. CDR1 and CDR2 (germline): SEHNR, FQNEAQ (reference sequence).

The gene calls are TRBV27 and TRBJ2-5; no reliable D call. Germline CDR1 is MNHEY and CDR2 is SMNVEV (reference sequence). The CDR3 covers 11 residues. V was clipped by 4 bases and J by 5 bases, with 5 bases between them. The CDR3 loop reads CASSYGETQYF. As DNA, the CDR3 is TGTGCCAGCAGTTACGGGGAGACCCAGTACTTC.

This chain joins TRBV6-4 and TRBJ2-1; 8 positions match TRBD2. V lost 3 bases to trimming and J lost 8 bases; unmatched junction nucleotides: 12. This CDR3 comprises 16 residues. Germline-derived CDR1 and CDR2 are MRHNA and SNTAGT. For the CDR3, the DNA is TGTGCCAGCAGTGAGGAACCGGCGGGAGGAGGGGATGAGCAGTTCTTC. Protein sequence: CASSEEPAGGGDEQFF.

This clone was found a few times. The chain carries TRBV7-9 and TRBJ2-3; 8 bases line up with TRBD1. V lost 5 bases to trimming and J lost 6 bases; unmatched junction nucleotides: 13. Germline V gene lookup returns CDR1 SEHNR and CDR2 FQNEAQ (reference sequence). This CDR3 spans 16 amino acids. CDR3 sequence: CASSGDGQGYSDTQYF. CDR3 nucleotides: TGTGCCAGCAGCGGTGACGGACAGGGATATAGTGATACGCAGTATTTT.

This clone was counted between two and nine times. This chain joins TRBV4-2 and TRBJ2-1, with 9 bases matching TRBD2. V trimming: 4 bases; J trimming: 4 bases; junction bases outside the gene matches: 8. The CDR3 consists of 16 residues. The germline V gene encodes CDR1 LGHNA and CDR2 YNFKEQ. This CDR3 reads CASSPSGTRFYNEQFF. The CDR3 DNA reads as TGTGCCAGCAGCCCTAGCGGGACTAGATTTTACAATGAGCAGTTCTTC.

Comments on this clone: This CDR3 is also generated by other DNA sequences in the sample. This chain uses TRBV4-3 with TRBJ2-7, with a tentative D call TRBD1 (5 bases). CDR1 is LGHNA, CDR2 YSLEER, per germline. The CDR3 is 13 amino acids. V shed 0 bases and J shed 5 bases, with 8 bases lying between them. The CDR3 sequence is CASSQDRGHEQYF. CDR3 coding DNA: TGCGCCAGCAGCCAAGATAGGGGCCACGAGCAGTACTTC.

The chain has TRBV9 and TRBJ2-7; D may be TRBD2 (6 bases). Deletions cut 0 bases from V and 3 bases from J, with 10 bases between. Germline CDR1 reads SGDLS; CDR2 reads YYNGEE. The CDR3 contains 14 residues. The CDR3 bases are TGTGCCAGCAGCGTAGACGGGAGTTTCTACGAGCAGTACTTC. It yields the protein CASSVDGSFYEQYF.

This chain uses TRBV29-1 with TRBJ2-7; 9 nucleotides line up with TRBD2. CDR1 SQVTM and CDR2 ANQGSEA come from the germline V gene. V dropped 4 bases and J dropped 3; count of bases not matched to a gene: 4. The CDR3 runs 13 residues. In nucleotides, the CDR3 is TGCAGCGTTGCACCTAGCGGGAACTACGAGCAGTACTTC. This sequence encodes CSVAPSGNYEQYF.

The rearrangement links TRBV15 to TRBJ2-5; 7 nucleotides match TRBD2. V shed 9 bases, J shed 0 bases, and the junction held 1 base outside the gene matches. The CDR3 extends over 12 amino acids. Germline values: CDR1 LNHNV, CDR2 YYDKDF (reference sequence). CDR3 DNA: TGTGCCACGCGGGGGAACCAAGAGACCCAGTACTTC. Its translation: CATRGNQETQYF.

The count of this clone is one. The chain links TRBV6-5 to TRBJ2-7; the match to TRBD1 covers 7 bases. Trimming cost V 0 bases and J 4 bases; bases outside gene matches: 9. The CDR3 has 16 residues. Germline CDR1 is MNHEY and CDR2 is SVGAGI. The CDR3 is CASSYSTGLEQYEQYF. For the CDR3, the DNA is TGTGCCAGCAGTTACTCGACAGGGCTCGAACAATACGAGCAGTACTTC.

On this clone itself: Its ends do not fully match the called genes, so a read error is possible. V is TRBV7-2 and J is TRBJ2-7, with unresolved D. The CDR3 consists of 12 residues. CDR1 and CDR2 from the germline V gene are SGHTA and FQGNSA. Here the CDR3 reads CASSLGEDRREF. The CDR3 bases are TGTGCCAGCAGCTTAGGTGAGGACCGTCGTGAGTTC.

V usage is TRBV28 and J usage is TRBJ2-1, with unresolved D. The CDR3 is 17 residues long. Trimming pared 5 bases from V and 0 bases from J, leaving 17 bases between. The germline V gene encodes CDR1 MDHEN and CDR2 SYDVKM. The CDR3 DNA reads as TGTGCCAGCAGTCTCCGTGGTGGCCTCAACTCCTACAATGAGCAGTTCTTC. Translated, it gives CASSLRGGLNSYNEQFF.

The chain carries TRBV27 and TRBJ2-5, with D unresolved. V gave up 2 bases and J gave up 5 bases, with 9 bases separating them. CDR3 size: 13 residues. Germline V gene lookup returns CDR1 MNHEY and CDR2 SMNVEV (reference sequence). CDR3 region: CASSLKAPETQYF. The CDR3 nucleotides read TGTGCCAGCAGTTTAAAGGCTCCTGAGACCCAGTACTTC.

V gene TRBV6-5 combines with J gene TRBJ2-7, with 7 positions matching TRBD1. This CDR3 comprises 15 residues. Germline values: CDR1 MNHEY, CDR2 SVGAGI. V shed 6 bases and J 3 bases; nucleotides not matched to a gene: 11. In DNA form, the CDR3 reads TGTGCCAGCAGCCTATCCGGGACAGAACTCTACGAGCAGTACTTC. It yields the protein CASSLSGTELYEQYF.

The chain employs TRBV7-9 and TRBJ1-1, with D unresolved. Germline values: CDR1 SEHNR, CDR2 FQNEAQ (reference sequence). This CDR3 spans 13 amino acids. The V end lost 2 bases, the J end lost 6 bases, and 10 bases lay between the germline ends. CDR3 in amino acids: CASSLLSSPEAFF. The CDR3 coding sequence is TGTGCCAGCAGCTTATTGAGCTCCCCTGAAGCTTTCTTT.

This clone occurred once. The chain uses TRBV28 and TRBJ2-1; 11 bases line up with TRBD2. This CDR3 region has 17 residues. The V and J ends lost 5 bases and 4 bases, in that order; junction bases with no gene match: 10. CDR1 is MDHEN, CDR2 SYDVKM, per germline. The CDR3 loop reads CASSPTLAGVVYNEQFF. The CDR3 DNA is TGTGCCAGCAGTCCCACACTAGCGGGAGTTGTGTACAATGAGCAGTTCTTC.

This chain uses TRBV4-1 with TRBJ2-5; unclear D gene. The closer fit of TRBJ2-7 to the DNA end suggests the J call may be wrong. Germline lookup yields CDR1 MGHRA and CDR2 YSYEKL. The CDR3 is 14 residues long. Written as DNA, the CDR3 is TGCGCCAGCAGCCAAGAAGGGATTTCCTACGAGCAGTACTTC. Encoded protein: CASSQEGISYEQYF.

The J gene is TRBJ1-1, the V gene TRBV5-4; 9 bases are a match to TRBD1. The CDR3 covers 12 residues. CDR1 SGHNT and CDR2 YYREEE come from the germline V gene (reference sequence). The J segment lost 11 bases and the V segment lost 4 bases, leaving 6 bases of the junction unmatched. In nucleotides, the CDR3 is TGTGCCAGCAGCCCGGACAGGGGTGATGCTTTCTTT. Translating it yields CASSPDRGDAFF.

This rearrangement joins TRBV2 to TRBJ2-1; tentative D call: TRBD2 (6 bases). The CDR3 runs 16 residues. Trimming removed 0 bases from V and 0 bases from J, with 9 bases in between. Germline V gene data show CDR1 as SNHLY and CDR2 as FYNNEI. The CDR3 loop reads CASSEAGGTSYNEQFF. CDR3 DNA: TGTGCCAGCAGTGAAGCGGGCGGGACCTCCTACAATGAGCAGTTCTTC.